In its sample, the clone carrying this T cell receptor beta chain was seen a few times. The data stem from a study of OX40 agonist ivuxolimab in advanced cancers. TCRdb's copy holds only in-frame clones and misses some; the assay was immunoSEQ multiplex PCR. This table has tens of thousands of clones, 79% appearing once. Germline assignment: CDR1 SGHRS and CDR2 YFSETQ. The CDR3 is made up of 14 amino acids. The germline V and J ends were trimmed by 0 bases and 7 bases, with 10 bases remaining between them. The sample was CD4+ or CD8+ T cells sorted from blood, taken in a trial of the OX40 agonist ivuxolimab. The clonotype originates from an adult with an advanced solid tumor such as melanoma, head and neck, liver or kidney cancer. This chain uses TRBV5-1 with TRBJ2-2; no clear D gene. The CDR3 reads CASSLDQMGGELFF. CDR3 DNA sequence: TGCGCCAGCAGCTTGGACCAGATGGGCGGGGAGCTGTTTTTT.